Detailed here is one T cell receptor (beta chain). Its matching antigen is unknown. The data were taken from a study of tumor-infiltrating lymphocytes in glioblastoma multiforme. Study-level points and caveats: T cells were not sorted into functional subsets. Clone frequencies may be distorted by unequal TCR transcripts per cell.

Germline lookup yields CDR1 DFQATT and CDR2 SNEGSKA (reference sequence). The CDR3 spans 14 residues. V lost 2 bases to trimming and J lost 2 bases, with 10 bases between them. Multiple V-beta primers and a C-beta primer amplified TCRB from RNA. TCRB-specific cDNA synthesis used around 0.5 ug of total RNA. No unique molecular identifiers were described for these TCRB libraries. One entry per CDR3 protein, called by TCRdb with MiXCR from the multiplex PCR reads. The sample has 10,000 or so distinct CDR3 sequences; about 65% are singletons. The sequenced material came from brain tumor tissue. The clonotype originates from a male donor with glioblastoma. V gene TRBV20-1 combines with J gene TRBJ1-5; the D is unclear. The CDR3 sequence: CSARMGSGNQPQHF. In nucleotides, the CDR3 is TGCAGTGCTAGAATGGGTTCGGGCAATCAGCCCCAGCATTTT.